The 21 T cell receptor beta chains presented below share a single source sample, sequenced in a study of blood T cell repertoires in COVID-19. Here immunoSEQ multiplex PCR was the method, and the copy in TCRdb shows in-frame clones only, minus some. The repertoire includes 110,000 to 150,000 clones, about 81% of them detected once, and less than 4.5% sits in the top ten. The sequencing input was peripheral blood. These receptors were obtained from a woman older than 75 with acute or convalescent COVID-19.

The DNA for the CDR3 is TGCGCCAGCAGCCGGTCGGGACTAGCTAAGGACTACGAGCAGTACTTC. As protein: CASSRSGLAKDYEQYF. The chain recombines TRBV4-1 with TRBJ2-7; 9 bases are shared with TRBD2. V shed 4 bases, J shed 3 bases, and the junction held 10 bases outside the gene matches. The CDR3 contains 16 residues. CDR1 and CDR2 (germline): MGHRA, YSYEKL.

There are a few counts of this clone. This chain connects TRBV24-1 to TRBJ2-3, with 11 bases fitting TRBD2. With 4 bases clipped from V and 7 bases from J, the junction kept 15 bases outside the gene matches. The V gene's germline CDR1 is KGHDR and CDR2 SFDVKD. The CDR3 is 18 residues long. For the CDR3, the DNA is TGTGCCACCAGTGACCCCCCGGGTAGCGGGAGGGCCGAGTATACGCAGTATTTT. Its translation is CATSDPPGSGRAEYTQYF.

This rearrangement joins TRBV2 to TRBJ2-2; 14 nucleotides agree with TRBD2. V lost 6 bases and J lost 6; bases outside the gene matches: 3. Per germline, CDR1 SNHLY and CDR2 FYNNEI. This CDR3 is built from 15 residues. CDR3 in DNA: TGTGCCAGCAGAGGGGGACTAGCGGGAGCCGGGGAGCTGTTTTTT. This codes for CASRGGLAGAGELFF. Full variable domain (missing parts from reference TRBV2 and TRBJ2-2): EPEVTQTPSHQVTQMGQEVILRCVPISNHLYFYWYRQILGQKVEFLVSFYNNEISEKSEIFDDQFSVERPDGSNFTLKIRSTKLEDSAMYFCASRGGLAGAGELFFGEGSRLTVL.

This clone was observed a handful of times. V usage is TRBV3-1 (or the pseudogene TRBV3-2) and J usage is TRBJ2-1; a possible D gene is TRBD1 (6 bases). Trimming took off 4 bases at V and 5 bases at J, with 24 bases between the two ends. The CDR3 contains 18 residues. Germline loops: CDR1 LGHDT, CDR2 YNNKEL (reference sequence). The CDR3 sequence: CASSPRGAGTNDNNEQFF. The CDR3, as DNA: TGTGCCAGCAGCCCCAGGGGAGCCGGGACAAATGATAACAATGAGCAGTTCTTC.

This sequence joins TRBV11-2 and TRBJ1-5; possibly TRBD1 for D (5 bases). This CDR3 is 11 amino acids long. The ends were cut back, 4 bases at V and 15 bases at J, with 13 bases in the middle. Germline-derived CDR1 and CDR2 are SGHAT and FQNNGV. CDR3 sequence: CASSSGGTRHF. The CDR3, as DNA: TGTGCCAGCAGCTCCGGGGGGACGCGGCATTTT.

The J gene is TRBJ1-3, the V gene TRBV3-1 (or the pseudogene TRBV3-2); no definite D call. Germline CDR1 LGHDT, CDR2 YNNKEL (reference sequence). The CDR3 consists of 15 residues. Trimming left V 1 base short and J 0 bases short, with 7 bases between. The CDR3 spells CASSQVPDSGNTIYF. The DNA for the CDR3 is TGTGCCAGCAGCCAAGTCCCAGACTCTGGAAACACCATATATTTT.

V and J are TRBV5-4 and TRBJ2-3; 13 positions agree with TRBD2. This CDR3 has 16 residues. CDR1 is SGHNT, CDR2 YYREEE, per germline (reference sequence). After removal of 4 bases from V and 0 bases from J, the junction contained 2 bases not matched to a gene. Written as DNA, the CDR3 is TGTGCCAGCAGCGGGGGACTAGCGGGGAGCACAGATACGCAGTATTTT. Protein sequence: CASSGGLAGSTDTQYF.

This chain uses TRBV2 with TRBJ2-7; TRBD2 might be the D (6 bases). Germline V gene sequence: CDR1 SNHLY, CDR2 FYNNEI. The length of the CDR3 is 13 residues. The V and J ends lost 10 bases and 4 bases respectively, with 17 bases between them. DNA for the CDR3: TGTGCCACCTCATCCGGGACTCCGTACGAGCAGTACTTC. Protein: CATSSGTPYEQYF.

This chain connects TRBV7-3 to TRBJ2-7; tentative D call: TRBD1 (7 bases). The CDR3 is 13 residues long. Germline lookup yields CDR1 SGHTA and CDR2 FQGTGA. V was cut by 1 base and J by 6 bases, with 10 bases left in between. CDR3 loop: CASSLNQGGEQYF. DNA for the CDR3: TGTGCCAGCAGCTTAAACCAGGGGGGCGAGCAGTACTTC.

This chain connects TRBV7-8 to TRBJ2-7; TRBD1 agrees at 7 bases. The V gene's germline CDR1 is SGHVS and CDR2 FQNEAQ. The CDR3 has 14 residues. V lost 0 bases, J lost 5 bases, and 4 bases stayed unmatched. In DNA form, the CDR3 reads TGTGCCAGCAGCTTAGCCTTTGACAGGGACGAGCAGTACTTC. As protein: CASSLAFDRDEQYF.

The chain joins TRBV7-8 to TRBJ1-4; 7 bases fit TRBD1. Unmatched junction bases numbered 9, after V lost 6 bases and J lost 8 bases. In germline, CDR1 is SGHVS, CDR2 FQNEAQ. The CDR3 length is 14 residues. The CDR3 coding sequence is TGTGCCAGCAGTCAAGGGACAGCCGGAGAAAAACTGTTTTTT. This encodes CASSQGTAGEKLFF.

CDR3 sequence reads: CASSLSHGTYLGNEQFF. The CDR3 coding sequence is TGTGCCAGCAGTTTATCCCACGGGACATACCTTGGGAATGAGCAGTTCTTC. This chain links TRBV27 with TRBJ2-1, with D maybe TRBD1 (6 bases). In germline, CDR1 is MNHEY, CDR2 SMNVEV (reference sequence). The CDR3 spans 17 residues. V was clipped by 0 bases and J by 7 bases, with 19 bases between them.

CDR3 region: CASTRDRGHVEQYF. As DNA, the CDR3 is TGTGCCAGCACCCGGGACAGGGGGCATGTCGAGCAGTACTTC. V and J are TRBV28 and TRBJ2-7; the match to TRBD1 covers 12 bases. V dropped 7 bases and J dropped 6; count of bases not matched to a gene: 7. This CDR3 spans 14 amino acids. The germline V gene has CDR1 MDHEN and CDR2 SYDVKM.

V is TRBV7-2 and J is TRBJ2-7; TRBD2 matches 9 bases. Per germline, CDR1 SGHTA and CDR2 FQGNSA. V trimming: 6 bases; J trimming: 2 bases; junction bases outside the gene matches: 8. The CDR3 covers 15 residues. CDR3 amino acids: CASRSQPSGAYEQYF. CDR3 DNA sequence: TGTGCCAGCAGATCCCAACCTAGCGGGGCCTACGAGCAGTACTTC.

This rearrangement joins TRBV5-5 to TRBJ2-7, with a tentative D call TRBD2 (6 bases). The CDR3 loop spans 15 amino acids. CDR1 is SGHKS and CDR2 is YYEKEE in the germline V gene (reference sequence). The ends were cut back, 2 bases at V and 2 bases at J, with 14 bases in the middle. CDR3: CASSLVWGVTYEQYF. The CDR3 DNA sequence: TGTGCCAGCAGCTTAGTTTGGGGGGTTACCTACGAGCAGTACTTC.

The J gene is TRBJ1-1, the V gene TRBV5-6; D call uncertain. CDR3 size: 15 residues. Trimming removed 0 bases from V and 3 bases from J, with 12 bases in between. Germline V gene lookup returns CDR1 SGHDT and CDR2 YYEEEE. The CDR3 here is CASSLVQNWHTEAFF. In DNA, the CDR3 is TGTGCCAGCAGCTTGGTACAGAACTGGCACACTGAAGCTTTCTTT.

Comment on this clone: Compared with germline, one end of the junction differs, possibly owing to a read error. The rearrangement joins TRBV5-6 to TRBJ2-2; unclear D gene. Germline assignment: CDR1 SGHDT and CDR2 YYEEEE. The length of the CDR3 is 12 residues. CDR3 region: CASSLQTPDLVF. The CDR3 DNA reads TGTGCCAGCAGCCTTCAGACACCGGATTTGGTTTTT.

This clone was seen just once. DNA for the CDR3: TGTGCCAGCAGGCCCGACATGGACTATGGCTACACCTTC. It codes for CASRPDMDYGYTF. The chain couples TRBV28 to TRBJ1-2; no reliable D call. This CDR3 contains 13 residues. V shed 6 bases and J shed 3 bases, with 11 bases lying between them. In germline, CDR1 is MDHEN, CDR2 SYDVKM.

The genes are TRBV6-1 and TRBJ2-7; no firm D call. This CDR3 contains 11 residues. The V and J ends lost 2 bases and 12 bases respectively, with 11 bases between them. Per the germline V gene, CDR1 is MNHNS and CDR2 is SASEGT. CDR3 residues: CASSESAVGYF. In DNA, the CDR3 is TGTGCCAGCAGTGAATCCGCGGTAGGGTACTTC.

This clone has a single count. V gene TRBV7-9 combines with J gene TRBJ1-2, with 7 bases lining up with TRBD1. Germline CDR1 SEHNR, CDR2 FQNEAQ (reference sequence). V trimming: 5 bases; J trimming: 1 base; junction bases outside the gene matches: 1. CDR3 size: 13 residues. CDR3 sequence (DNA): TGTGCCAGCAGCGGGACAGTTAACTATGGCTACACCTTC. It encodes CASSGTVNYGYTF.

This chain joins TRBV1 and TRBJ2-5; TRBD1, the D gene given by the table, was not confirmed from the DNA. TRBV1 is annotated as a pseudogene. There are 18 residues in the CDR3. CDR3 amino acids: CTSSQEVRNPQGFETQYF. CDR3 DNA sequence: TGCACCAGCAGCCAAGAAGTCCGGAACCCACAGGGTTTTGAGACCCAGTACTTC.